Listed below are T cell receptor beta chains from one sample, sequenced in a study of T cells after posttransplantation cyclophosphamide. Method: immunoSEQ multiplex PCR; TCRdb's copy keeps in-frame clones and lacks some. The table lists some 22,000 clones, roughly 82% of them singletons. The sequenced sample consisted of PBMCs. All receptors derive from a woman aged 60-75 years with a blood cancer, CMV-positive, and with a related stem cell donor. CDR3s include the opening cysteine and the closing phenylalanine or tryptophan.

cdr3_aa: CASSARRQVSSTEAFF
v_call: TRBV19

cdr3_aa: CASSVTGTGSWEQYF
v_call: TRBV6-1

cdr3_aa: CAIRGSRREQFF
v_call: TRBV10-3

cdr3_aa: CASGQENQPQHF
v_call: TRBV2

cdr3_aa: CASSLDGLGSNQPQHF
v_call: TRBV7-9

cdr3_aa: CASSTRFSGTGRNEQFF
v_call: TRBV5-8

cdr3_aa: CASSAEYNQPQHF
v_call: TRBV2

cdr3_aa: CASSHYPGEGHNEQFF
v_call: TRBV18

cdr3_aa: CASSLVSGGVEAFF
v_call: TRBV7-7

cdr3_aa: CASSRPGQGTNEQYF
v_call: TRBV19

cdr3_aa: CASSPLSGGDGNTIYF
v_call: TRBV18

cdr3_aa: CASSFSASGGFSYNEQFF
v_call: TRBV28

cdr3_aa: CASSLERGYTGELFF
v_call: TRBV27

cdr3_aa: CASSQEPSGSYNEQFF
v_call: TRBV4-1

cdr3_aa: CASGENTDTQYF
v_call: TRBV2

cdr3_aa: CASSFVRRAKLEAFF
v_call: TRBV11-2

cdr3_aa: CASSQGSGGASTEAFF
v_call: TRBV4-1

cdr3_aa: CASSGGGNNQPQHF
v_call: TRBV16

cdr3_aa: CASSEGGITDTQYF
v_call: TRBV25-1

cdr3_aa: CATWAGASYEQYF
v_call: TRBV10-3

cdr3_aa: CASSLGARVNTEAFF
v_call: TRBV11-2

cdr3_aa: CASSHLEQFF
v_call: TRBV14

cdr3_aa: CASSFSPQSYEQYF
v_call: TRBV5-1

cdr3_aa: CASSIVWSSYNEQFF
v_call: TRBV19

cdr3_aa: CASSSLRGRTEAFF
v_call: TRBV11-2